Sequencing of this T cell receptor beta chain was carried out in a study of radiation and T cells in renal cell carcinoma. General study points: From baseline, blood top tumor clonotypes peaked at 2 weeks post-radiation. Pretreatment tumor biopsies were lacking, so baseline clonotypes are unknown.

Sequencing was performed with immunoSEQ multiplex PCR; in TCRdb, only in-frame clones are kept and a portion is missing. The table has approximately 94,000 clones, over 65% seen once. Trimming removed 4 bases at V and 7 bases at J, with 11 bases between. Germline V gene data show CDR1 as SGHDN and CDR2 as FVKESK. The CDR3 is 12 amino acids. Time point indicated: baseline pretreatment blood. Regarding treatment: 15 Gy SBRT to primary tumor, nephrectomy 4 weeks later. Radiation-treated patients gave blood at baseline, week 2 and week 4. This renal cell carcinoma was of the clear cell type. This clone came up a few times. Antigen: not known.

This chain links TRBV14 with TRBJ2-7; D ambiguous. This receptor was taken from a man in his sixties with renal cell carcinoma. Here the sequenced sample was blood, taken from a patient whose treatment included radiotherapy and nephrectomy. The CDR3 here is CASSPLSGEQYF. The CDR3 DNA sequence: TGTGCCAGCAGCCCACTCTCCGGGGAGCAGTACTTC.